The present T cell receptor beta chain was sequenced within a study of T cells after yellow fever vaccination. Overall study results and limits: Just a small share of clonotypes turned up in the CD4 compartment as well as the CD8 compartment.

With respect to this clonotype: Its antigen is unknown.

A 5'RACE template-switching step, the method used to make TCR cDNA, added a universal primer site and UMIs. TCRdb redid the calling of the 5' RACE reads with MiXCR, one entry per CDR3 protein. The data show 300,000 to 400,000 distinct CDR3 sequences, 8.7% seen once. The receptor was derived from a man aged 18 to 30 who received the YFV17D yellow fever vaccine. The specimen comprised PBMCs, sampled on the day of the first yellow fever vaccination.

In nucleotides, the CDR3 is TGTGCCAGCAGTCTAACCGGGACAGGGCATTCACCCCTCCACTTT. Translated: CASSLTGTGHSPLHF. V gene TRBV27 combines with J gene TRBJ1-6; TRBD1 matches at 9 bases. Germline-derived CDR1 and CDR2 are MNHEY and SMNVEV (reference sequence). There are 15 residues in the CDR3. V trimming: 5 bases; J trimming: 8 bases; junction bases outside the gene matches: 7.